This T cell receptor (beta chain) was sequenced during a study of blood T cells in healthy people across ages. General study findings and limits: Age brought a roughly linear fall in TCR beta diversity measured per million T cells.

CDR3 length: 17 amino acids. Looked up from germline, CDR1 is MNHNY and CDR2 is SVGAGI (reference sequence). Germline trimming cut 5 bases from V and 6 bases from J; bases unmatched to any gene: 12. A second about 7 to 12 cycle PCR used barcoded and J-beta primers. Using its own MiXCR run on the 5' RACE reads, TCRdb lists one record per CDR3 protein. The repertoire holds 1.6 million or so distinct CDR3 sequences, with about 35% as singletons. Concerning this clonotype: The antigen is unknown.

The receptor was derived from a woman younger than 45 in good health. The chain employs TRBV6-6 and TRBJ2-1; TRBD2 matches 11 bases. Sequencing used blood. The CDR3 protein is CASSQRLAGTPANEQFF. As DNA, the CDR3 is TGTGCCAGCAGTCAACGACTAGCGGGAACGCCGGCCAATGAGCAGTTCTTC.